The rows below give T cell receptor beta chains drawn from one sample of a study of tissue T cells after allogeneic stem cell transplantation. The data were produced by immunoSEQ multiplex PCR, yet TCRdb's version contains in-frame clones alone and is incomplete. The repertoire holds 450 to 650 clones, with 65% to 70% as singletons. The starting material was stomach tissue, obtained at autopsy. These receptors all stem from a female patient aged 35 to 69 with steroid-refractory graft-versus-host disease after an allogeneic stem cell transplant. The graft donor may have given rise to some T cells. Each CDR3 is given with its conserved first and last residue. Fields, in order: clone size, CDR3 length, D gene, J gene, V gene, CDR3 protein, CDR3 DNA. D genes are given only for firm matches. Rows may omit the clone size; those that give it use once, few, many or a size class.

. 16 TRBD2 TRBJ2-7 TRBV11-2 CASSSLASGSPYEQYF TGTGCCAGCAGCTCCCTGGCTAGCGGGAGCCCATACGAGCAGTACTTC
. 16 . TRBJ2-3 TRBV25-1 CASSEFASSRTDTQYF TGTGCCAGCAGTGAATTCGCCTCTTCTAGGACAGATACGCAGTATTTT
large 14 TRBD1 TRBJ1-4 TRBV13 CASSSDRVNEKLFF TGTGCCAGCAGCTCGGACAGGGTAAATGAAAAACTGTTTTTT
few 12 . TRBJ2-1 TRBV12-3/TRBV12-4 CASSLRDNEQFF TGTGCCAGCAGTTTGAGGGACAATGAGCAGTTCTTC
. 14 . TRBJ1-1 TRBV9 CASSSGAGTTEAFF TGTGCCAGCAGCTCGGGGGCCGGGACCACTGAAGCTTTCTTT
few 15 . TRBJ1-4 TRBV10-3 CAISENRDRNEKLFF TGTGCCATCAGTGAAAATCGGGACCGTAATGAAAAACTGTTTTTT
. 13 TRBD2 TRBJ2-2 TRBV6-5 CASRGLASGELFF TGTGCCAGCAGGGGACTAGCATCTGGGGAGCTGTTTTTT
. 14 . TRBJ1-2 TRBV6-6 CASSYSRPSYGYTF TGTGCCAGCAGTTACTCGAGGCCGAGCTATGGCTACACCTTC
. 12 . TRBJ1-6 TRBV7-9 CASSLGLSPLHF TGTGCCAGCAGCTTAGGGCTTTCACCCCTCCACTTT
once 16 TRBD1 TRBJ2-5 TRBV5-6 CASNLQQGRVIETQYF TGTGCCAGCAACCTTCAACAGGGGCGGGTGATAGAGACCCAGTACTTC
. 11 . TRBJ1-3 TRBV30 CAWSVPNTIYF TGTGCCTGGAGTGTACCTAACACCATATATTTT
. 12 . TRBJ1-2 TRBV21-1 CASSKTGEGYTF TGTGCCAGCAGCAAGACAGGAGAGGGCTACACCTTC
. 12 TRBD2 TRBJ2-1 TRBV19 CASSISGGEQFF TGTGCCAGTAGTATAAGCGGGGGTGAGCAGTTCTTC
few 12 . TRBJ2-2 TRBV11-3 CASSVGTGELFF TGTGCCAGCAGCGTAGGCACCGGGGAGCTGTTTTTT
. 13 . TRBJ1-2 TRBV7-9 CASSLVEFYGYTF TGTGCCAGCAGCTTAGTAGAATTCTATGGCTACACCTTC
. 11 . TRBJ1-4 TRBV28 CASSSWEKLFF TGTGCCAGCAGTTCATGGGAAAAACTGTTTTTT
. 14 TRBD1 TRBJ2-7 TRBV6-5 CASSYSRQGYEQYF TGTGCCAGCAGTTACTCTAGACAGGGCTACGAGCAGTACTTC
. 15 . TRBJ1-6 TRBV11-2 CASSLDPWGNSPLHF TGTGCCAGCAGCTTAGATCCTTGGGGGAATTCACCCCTCCACTTT
. 15 . TRBJ1-5 TRBV13 CASSLGGNSNQPQHF TGTGCCAGCAGCTTAGGAGGAAATAGCAATCAGCCCCAGCATTTT
. 14 TRBD2 TRBJ2-7 TRBV18 CASSPRLAGDEQYF TGTGCCAGCTCACCACGCCTAGCGGGAGACGAGCAGTACTTC
. 17 TRBD2 TRBJ2-1 TRBV19 CASSIAKLAGGYNEQFF TGTGCCAGTAGTATAGCAAAATTAGCGGGAGGCTACAATGAGCAGTTCTTC
once 14 . TRBJ2-1 TRBV3-1/TRBV3-2 CASSLSRPSDEQFF TGTGCCAGCAGTCTAAGTAGGCCCTCAGATGAGCAGTTCTTC
. 17 . TRBJ2-2 TRBV21-1 CASSKDRTGQDTGELFF TGTGCCAGCAGCAAAGACAGGACAGGGCAGGACACCGGGGAGCTGTTTTTT
. 13 . TRBJ1-2 TRBV12-3/TRBV12-4 CASSSDRTYGYTF TGTGCCAGCAGCTCCGACAGGACCTATGGCTACACCTTC
. 15 TRBD1 TRBJ1-4 TRBV13 CASSPREQGNEKLFF TGTGCCAGCAGCCCACGGGAACAGGGGAATGAAAAACTGTTTTTT
. 14 . TRBJ1-2 TRBV7-2 CASTLGAFNYGYTF TGTGCCAGCACCTTAGGAGCCTTTAACTATGGCTACACCTTC
. 15 . TRBJ2-5 TRBV7-9 CASSTAGGFQETQYF TGTGCCAGCAGTACCGCAGGGGGGTTTCAAGAGACCCAGTACTTC
. 13 . TRBJ1-6 TRBV10-3 CAIRRSGDSPLHF TGTGCCATCAGAAGGAGTGGCGATTCACCCCTCCACTTT
. 14 . TRBJ2-7 TRBV19 CASSIRRGSYEQYF TGTGCCAGTAGTATCCGACGGGGTTCCTACGAGCAGTACTTC
once 13 TRBD1 TRBJ2-3 TRBV5-1 CASGQASTDTQYF TGCGCCAGCGGACAGGCTAGCACAGATACGCAGTATTTT
. 12 . TRBJ1-6 TRBV19 CASSIGGAPLHF TGTGCCAGTAGTATAGGGGGTGCACCCCTCCACTTT
once 13 . TRBJ1-4 TRBV4-1 CASTRAPREKLFF TGCGCCAGCACTCGGGCCCCGAGGGAAAAACTGTTTTTT
hyperexpanded 15 TRBD1 TRBJ1-4 TRBV6-5 CASSYSRTGGEKLFF TGTGCCAGCAGTTACTCACGGACAGGGGGGGAAAAACTGTTTTTT
few 15 TRBD1 TRBJ2-1 TRBV2 CASLGQASSYNEQFF TGTGCCAGCCTTGGACAGGCCAGCTCCTACAATGAGCAGTTCTTC
. 15 . TRBJ2-7 TRBV4-1 CASSLSVGPYYEQYF TGCGCCAGCAGCCTAAGCGTTGGTCCCTACTACGAGCAGTACTTC
. 18 . TRBJ1-1 TRBV21-1 CASSNGTGGFPFDTEAFF TGTGCCAGCAGCAATGGGACAGGGGGCTTTCCATTTGACACTGAAGCTTTCTTT
. 12 . TRBJ2-7 TRBV10-3 CAISGGRLEQYF TGTGCCATCAGTGGGGGCCGGCTCGAGCAGTACTTC
. 11 . TRBJ2-5 TRBV19 CASSSRGTQYF TGTGCCAGTAGTAGTAGAGGGACCCAGTACTTC
. 14 . TRBJ1-2 TRBV7-9 CASSEGRPNYGYTF TGTGCCAGCAGCGAGGGGAGGCCTAACTATGGCTACACCTTC
. 15 . TRBJ1-4 TRBV11-2 CASSSLRGIGEKLFF TGTGCCAGCAGCTCCTTACGGGGGATCGGTGAAAAACTGTTTTTT
few 15 . TRBJ2-4 TRBV30 CAWRKGPWAKNIQYF TGTGCCTGGAGAAAAGGGCCGTGGGCCAAAAACATTCAGTACTTC
few 11 . TRBJ1-1 TRBV19 CASRWNTEAFF TGTGCCAGTAGATGGAACACTGAAGCTTTCTTT
. 17 TRBD1 TRBJ2-4 TRBV27 CASRSGGQGSPKNIQYF TGTGCCAGCAGATCAGGGGGACAGGGGTCACCCAAAAACATTCAGTACTTC
. 13 . TRBJ2-1 TRBV11-2 CASSLRTNNEQFF TGTGCCAGCAGCCTTCGGACCAACAATGAGCAGTTCTTC
. 14 . TRBJ2-7 TRBV4-1 CASSRQKGIYEQYF TGCGCCAGCAGCCGACAGAAGGGAATCTACGAGCAGTACTTC
. 14 TRBD1 TRBJ1-2 TRBV7-9 CASSPRWTGPGYTF TGTGCCAGCAGCCCCCGGTGGACAGGGCCCGGCTACACCTTC
. 15 . TRBJ1-5 TRBV4-2 CASSQEWGNNQPQHF TGTGCCAGCAGCCAAGAGTGGGGAAACAATCAGCCCCAGCATTTT
. 14 . TRBJ1-2 TRBV2 CASSEAQGLPGYTF TGTGCCAGCAGTGAAGCGCAAGGACTACCTGGCTACACCTTC
hyperexpanded 18 . TRBJ1-3 TRBV11-2 CASSLDPGWVLSGNTIYF TGTGCCAGCAGCTTAGATCCAGGGTGGGTGTTGTCTGGAAACACCATATATTTT